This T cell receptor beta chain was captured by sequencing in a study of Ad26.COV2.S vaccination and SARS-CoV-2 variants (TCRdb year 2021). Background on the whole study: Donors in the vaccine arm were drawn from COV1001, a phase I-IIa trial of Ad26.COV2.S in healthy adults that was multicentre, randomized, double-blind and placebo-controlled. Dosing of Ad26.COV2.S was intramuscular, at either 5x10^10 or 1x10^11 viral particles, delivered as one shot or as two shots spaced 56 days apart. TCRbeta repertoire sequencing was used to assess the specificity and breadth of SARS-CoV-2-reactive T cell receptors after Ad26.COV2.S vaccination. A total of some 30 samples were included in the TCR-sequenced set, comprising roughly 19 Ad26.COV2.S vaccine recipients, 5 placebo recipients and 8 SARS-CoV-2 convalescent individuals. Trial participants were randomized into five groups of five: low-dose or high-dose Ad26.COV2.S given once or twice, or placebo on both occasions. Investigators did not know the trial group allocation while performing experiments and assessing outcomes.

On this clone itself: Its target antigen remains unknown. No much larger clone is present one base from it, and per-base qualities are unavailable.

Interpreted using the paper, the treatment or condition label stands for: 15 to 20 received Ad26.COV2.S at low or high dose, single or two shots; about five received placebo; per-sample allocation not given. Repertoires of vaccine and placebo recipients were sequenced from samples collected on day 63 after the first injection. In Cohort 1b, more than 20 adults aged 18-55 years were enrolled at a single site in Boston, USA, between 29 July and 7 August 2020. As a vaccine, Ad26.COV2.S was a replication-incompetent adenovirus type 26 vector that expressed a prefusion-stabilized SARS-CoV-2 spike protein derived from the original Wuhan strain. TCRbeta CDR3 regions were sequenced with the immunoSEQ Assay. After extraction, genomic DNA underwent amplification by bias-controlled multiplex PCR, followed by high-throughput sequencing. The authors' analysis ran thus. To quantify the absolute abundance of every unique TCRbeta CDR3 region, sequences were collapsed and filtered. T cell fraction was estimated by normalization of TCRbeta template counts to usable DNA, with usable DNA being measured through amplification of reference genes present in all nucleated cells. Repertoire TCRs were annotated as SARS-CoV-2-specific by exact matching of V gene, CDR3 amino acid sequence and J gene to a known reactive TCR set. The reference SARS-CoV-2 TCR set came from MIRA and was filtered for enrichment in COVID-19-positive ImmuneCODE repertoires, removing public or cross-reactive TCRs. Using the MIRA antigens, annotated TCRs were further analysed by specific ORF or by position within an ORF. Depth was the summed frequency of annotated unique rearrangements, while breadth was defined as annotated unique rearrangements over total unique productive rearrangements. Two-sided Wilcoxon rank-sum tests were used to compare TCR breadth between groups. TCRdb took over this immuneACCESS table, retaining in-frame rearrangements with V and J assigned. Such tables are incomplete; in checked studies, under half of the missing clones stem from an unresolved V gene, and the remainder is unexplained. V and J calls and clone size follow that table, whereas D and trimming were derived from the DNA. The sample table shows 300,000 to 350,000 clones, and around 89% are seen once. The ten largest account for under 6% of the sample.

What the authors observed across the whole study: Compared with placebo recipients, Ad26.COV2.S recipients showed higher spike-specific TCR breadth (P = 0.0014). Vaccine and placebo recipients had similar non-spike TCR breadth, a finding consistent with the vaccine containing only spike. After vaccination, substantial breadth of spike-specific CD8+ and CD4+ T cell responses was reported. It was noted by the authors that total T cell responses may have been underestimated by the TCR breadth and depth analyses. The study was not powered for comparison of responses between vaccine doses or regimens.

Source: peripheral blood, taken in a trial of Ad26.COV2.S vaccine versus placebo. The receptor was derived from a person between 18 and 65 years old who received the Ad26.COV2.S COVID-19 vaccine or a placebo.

The DNA is TGTGCCAGCAGCGCGGACAGGAGGTCTGGAAACACCATATATTTT. This codes for CASSADRRSGNTIYF. The sequence links TRBV5-5 to TRBJ1-3, with 7 bases aligning to TRBD1. The CDR3 starts with the cysteine, ends with the phenylalanine, and has 15 residues. Kept here is only the CDR3 DNA, which spans 45 bases and is read in frame from base 1. Via the germline V gene (reference sequence), CDR1 is SGHKS and CDR2 YYEKEE. V and J are trimmed by 4 bases and 1 base, and the gene matches miss 5 bases of the junction.